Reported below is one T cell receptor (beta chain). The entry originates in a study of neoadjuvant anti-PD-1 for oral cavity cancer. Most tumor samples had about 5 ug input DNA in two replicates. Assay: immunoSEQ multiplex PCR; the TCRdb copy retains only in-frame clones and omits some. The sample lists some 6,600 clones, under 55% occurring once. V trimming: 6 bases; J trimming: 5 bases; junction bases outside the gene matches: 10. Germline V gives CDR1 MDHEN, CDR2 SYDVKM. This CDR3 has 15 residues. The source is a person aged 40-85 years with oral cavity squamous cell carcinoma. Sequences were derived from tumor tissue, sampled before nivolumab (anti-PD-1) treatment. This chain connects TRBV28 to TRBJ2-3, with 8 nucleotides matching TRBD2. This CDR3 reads CASSRRRGARDTQYF. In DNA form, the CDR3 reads TGTGCCAGCAGCCGAAGGCGGGGGGCCAGAGATACGCAGTATTTT.